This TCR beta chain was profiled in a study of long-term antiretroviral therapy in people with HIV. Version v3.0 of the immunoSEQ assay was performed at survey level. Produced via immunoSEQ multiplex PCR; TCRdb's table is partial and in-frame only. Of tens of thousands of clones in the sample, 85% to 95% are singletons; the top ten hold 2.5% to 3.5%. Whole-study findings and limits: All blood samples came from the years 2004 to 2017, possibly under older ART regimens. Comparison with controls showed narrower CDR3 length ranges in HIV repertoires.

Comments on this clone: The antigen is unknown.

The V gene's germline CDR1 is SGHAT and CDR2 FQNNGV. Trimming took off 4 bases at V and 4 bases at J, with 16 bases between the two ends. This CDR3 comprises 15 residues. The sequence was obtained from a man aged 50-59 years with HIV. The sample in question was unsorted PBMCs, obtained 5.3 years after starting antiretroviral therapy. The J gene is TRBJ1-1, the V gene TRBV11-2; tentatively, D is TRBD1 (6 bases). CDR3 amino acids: CASSSQGNPRTEAFF. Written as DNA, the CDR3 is TGTGCCAGCAGCTCCCAGGGGAATCCTCGCACTGAAGCTTTCTTT.